This T cell receptor beta chain was identified during a study of beta chain bispecific antibodies for T cell cancers. The study's findings and limits: The TRBV12-3 share of total TRBV signal fell about 99% after anti-TRBV12 rather than anti-CD19 exposure. The leukemia cells, rather than normal T cells, gave most of the targeted TRBV signal. TRBV-directed bispecific antibodies appeared to leave all non-targeted, unrelated TRBV family members unaffected.

CDR1 and CDR2 from the germline V gene are ENHRY and SYGVKD. The V gene lost 0 bases and the J gene lost 2 bases, with 22 bases spanning the gap. The CDR3 covers 19 residues. Using its own MiXCR run on the 5' RACE reads, TCRdb lists one record per CDR3 protein. The sample has tens of thousands of distinct CDR3 sequences, 2% to 2.5% seen once. This clonotype was seen repeatedly, ten times or more. Its target is not known. Expansion lasted approximately three days, with either anti-CD3 antibody OKT3 or CD3/CD28 beads. The specimen comprised healthy donor T cells cultured with leukemia cells, sampled from a culture containing a bispecific antibody targeting TCR Vbeta12. The receptor's source is a human donor in good health. Some clones in this sample may be carry-over from other donors' samples. The gene calls are TRBV10-3 and TRBJ1-2; D unclear. The CDR3 sequence is CAISESREGQSIKNYGYTF. The DNA of the CDR3 is TGTGCCATCAGTGAGTCGAGAGAGGGCCAAAGTATCAAAAACTATGGCTACACCTTC.